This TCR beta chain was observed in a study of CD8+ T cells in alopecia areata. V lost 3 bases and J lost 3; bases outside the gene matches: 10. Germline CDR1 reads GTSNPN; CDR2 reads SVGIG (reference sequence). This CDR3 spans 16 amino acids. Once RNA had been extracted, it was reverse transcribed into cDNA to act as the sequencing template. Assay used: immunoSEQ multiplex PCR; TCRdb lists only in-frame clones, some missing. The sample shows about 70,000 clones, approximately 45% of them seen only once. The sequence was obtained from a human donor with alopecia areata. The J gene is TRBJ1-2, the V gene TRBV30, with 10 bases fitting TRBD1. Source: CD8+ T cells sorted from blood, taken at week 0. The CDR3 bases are TGTGCCTGGAGCGACGACAGGGGGCGCCATGACTATGGCTACACCTTC. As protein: CAWSDDRGRHDYGYTF.